The source of this T cell receptor (beta chain) is a study of T cells in Graves' hyperthyroidism and ophthalmopathy. RNA transcripts gave rise to amplified TCR beta CDR3 regions. A first-round RT-PCR of the TCR CDR3 used the HTBI primer set. TCRdb used MiXCR to reprocess the multiplex PCR reads, holding one entry per CDR3 protein. The table shows approximately 400,000 distinct CDR3 sequences, with roughly 15% occurring only once. This clonotype has a count of ten or more. Its target is not known. Germline V gives CDR1 LNHDA, CDR2 SQIVND (reference sequence). The CDR3 consists of 13 residues. V was trimmed by 4 bases and J by 2 bases, leaving 7 bases between them. Study findings and constraints: Progression to ophthalmopathy was predicted a median of approximately 6.4 months early. Within blood appeared most thyroid clonotypes that had expanded above 0.001.

The rearrangement uses TRBV19 and TRBJ2-3; D remains unclear. This clonotype originated in a woman in her twenties or thirties with Graves' ophthalmopathy. The sample comprised blood. CDR3 residues: CASSKRNTDTQYF. The DNA for the CDR3 is TGTGCCAGTAGTAAACGGAACACAGATACGCAGTATTTT.